This TCR beta chain is drawn from a study of control samples from healthy donors and cancer patients. Sequencing used immunoSEQ multiplex PCR; TCRdb keeps in-frame clones, though not all of them. The data show 200,000 to 250,000 clones, about 93% seen once. Looked up from germline, CDR1 is LGHNA and CDR2 is YNFKEQ. Losses at the gene ends were 0 bases for V and 7 bases for J; bases not matched to a gene: 11. The CDR3 extends over 18 amino acids. This clonotype was sampled from a man aged 50 to 59 in good health. Specimen: blood. This rearrangement joins TRBV4-2 to TRBJ2-4, with 11 bases matching TRBD2. In DNA form, the CDR3 reads TGTGCCAGCAGCCAAGACGCCTATAGCGGGGGGGTTTGGAACATTCAGTACTTC. Amino acid sequence: CASSQDAYSGGVWNIQYF.